This TCR beta chain is from a study of blood T cell repertoires in COVID-19 (dated by TCRdb to about 2020). About the full investigation: Samples from collaborators originated in the United States, Italy and Spain and spanned both the acute and convalescent phases of COVID-19. Sample metadata almost always included a de-identified subject ID, COVID-19 status, age in years and sex. The samples were drawn from the first 160 participants of the ongoing ImmuneRACE study and from roughly 1,300 subjects provided by 6 global collaborators. The repertoires were released in a freely available public database intended as a resource for research on the immune response to SARS-CoV-2. The prospective study material was composed of cDNA or gDNA derived from T cells, B-cell-depleted T cells, or PBMCs. Subjects who had been exposed to COVID-19, were actively infected with it, or had recovered from it provided the deeply sampled blood TCRbeta repertoires that made up the dataset. HLA class I and class II types, where available, came from metadata supplied by the sample provider rather than from assay-based typing.

TCRbeta CDR3 regions were amplified from genomic DNA using the immunoSEQ Assay, a bias-controlled multiplex PCR. As for how the authors treated the data: Within the assay, amplification of reference gene primers was used to estimate how many nucleated cells each sample contained. To quantify the absolute abundance of each unique TCRbeta CDR3 rearrangement, sequence reads were collapsed and filtered. For each sample, productive Simpson clonality was calculated as the square root of Simpson's diversity index across productive rearrangements. TCRdb mirrors the immuneACCESS table, restricted to in-frame sequences. Some clones are absent from its copies; in checked studies, under half trace to an unresolved V gene, and the reason for the others is unknown. V and J calls and clone size come straight from that table; D and trimming were deduced from the DNA. This sample is represented by approximately 120,000 clones; just under 90% of them were singletons. Clones ranked in the top ten supply around 1.1% of the sample.

Comment on this clone: Its binding antigen is unknown. It has no much larger one-base neighbor in the sample; base qualities were not kept.

Study-wide conclusions, independent of this receptor: The amount of clinical and demographic metadata varied by source and participant and was provided uncurated.

For this chain, trimming is 4 bases at the V end and 7 bases at the J end, and the number of junction bases without a gene match is 20. Per the germline V gene, SGHRS is the CDR1 and YFSETQ is the CDR2. Inclusive of the bounding cysteine and phenylalanine, the CDR3 is 20 residues long. This entry keeps only the CDR3 DNA: 60 bases, framed from base 1. Collaborating institutions collected whole blood in K2EDTA tubes following their own protocols. For TCRbeta analysis, collaborators shipped samples in one of three forms: frozen whole blood, isolated PBMCs, or DNA extracted from either of those sample types.

Recombination linked TRBV5-1 to TRBJ2-1; 13 bases in between match TRBD2. The sequenced material came from peripheral blood. This receptor was identified in a human donor in a cohort sampled during active COVID-19. CDR3 protein: CASSLFRTSGSFEKRNEQFF. The DNA sequence is given as TGCGCCAGCAGCCTATTTAGGACTAGCGGGAGTTTTGAAAAGAGGAATGAGCAGTTCTTC.